The clone carrying this T cell receptor (beta chain) was seen a single time. The antigen is unknown. Other DNA variants within this sample encode the same CDR3. This entry comes from a study of cytomegalovirus exposure and HLA in healthy donors. As for the study in general: Within an early data release were roughly 90 million unique TCRs drawn from HLA-typed donors. Findings and limits, study-wide: The study reported that TCR beta sequences accurately predicted HLA-A and HLA-B alleles in most subjects. TCR sequences were mostly rare, though some public TCRs occurred in many donors. Through in vitro validation, a few CMV-associated chains were shown to be specific for CMV antigens.

Germline CDR1 KGHSH, CDR2 LQKENI. J was trimmed by 2 bases and V by 3 bases; bases with no gene match: 3. The CDR3 length is 14 residues. With 60 Vbeta and 13 Jbeta primers, the PCR was carried out. The method was immunoSEQ multiplex PCR; TCRdb's version includes in-frame clones alone and lacks a portion of them. The table shows approximately 130,000 clones, with around 77% occurring only once. V and J are TRBV18 and TRBJ2-7; 8 nucleotides align to TRBD1. This receptor was taken from a man in his fifties in good health and CMV-seronegative. Input material: PBMCs. In DNA, the CDR3 is TGTGCCAGCTCACCCGGGACAGGACCCTACGAGCAGTACTTC. Amino acid sequence: CASSPGTGPYEQYF. The whole variable domain, filled in from reference TRBV18 and TRBJ2-7, reads NAGVMQNPRHLVRRRGQEARLRCSPMKGHSHVYWYRQLPEEGLKFMVYLQKENIIDESGMPKERFSAEFPKEGPSILRIQQVVRGDSAAYFCASSPGTGPYEQYFGPGTRLTVT.